This TCR beta chain was captured in a study of Graves' ophthalmopathy and Graves' hyperthyroidism. CDR1 and CDR2 from the germline V gene are SEHNR and FQNEAQ (reference sequence). Trimming took off 4 bases at V and 3 bases at J, with 12 bases between the two ends. The CDR3 consists of 14 residues. Researchers took RNA transcripts and amplified TCR beta CDR3 regions from them. Scientists carried out first-round RT-PCR using HTBI primers and then a second-round multiplex PCR. TCRdb ran MiXCR on the multiplex PCR reads and lists one entry per CDR3 protein. Altogether roughly 700,000 distinct CDR3 sequences are present, approximately 40% being singletons, with the ten largest covering approximately 43%.

Input material: peripheral blood. The V gene is TRBV7-9, the J gene TRBJ1-2; perhaps TRBD1 as D (5 bases). This clonotype was sampled from an adult man with Graves' ophthalmopathy. The CDR3 DNA is TGTGCCAGCAGCTACCAGGGTTTAGACTATGGCTACACCTTC. Its translation is CASSYQGLDYGYTF.